This TCR beta chain was profiled in a study of monozygotic twins with inflammatory bowel disease. About this clonotype: What it recognizes is unknown.

One entry per CDR3 protein, without DNA, is what TCRdb gives after re-calling the 5' RACE reads. Seen in this sample are around 380,000 distinct CDR3 sequences; the ten most common clones hold 2% to 3%. Broader study findings: Clonotype overlap with others was lower in IBD patients than in healthy twins, a difference that was greatest with disease activity.

Per the germline V gene, CDR1 is MNHNS and CDR2 is SASEGT. The CDR3 contains 14 residues. This chain uses TRBV6-1 with TRBJ1-2; TCRdb gives TRBD1 as the D gene, but with no DNA this cannot be confirmed. This sequence originates from a human donor with ulcerative colitis or Crohn's disease, or a healthy co-twin of an affected twin (not recorded which). The sample consisted of blood. Here the CDR3 reads CASSPRDSLYGYTF.